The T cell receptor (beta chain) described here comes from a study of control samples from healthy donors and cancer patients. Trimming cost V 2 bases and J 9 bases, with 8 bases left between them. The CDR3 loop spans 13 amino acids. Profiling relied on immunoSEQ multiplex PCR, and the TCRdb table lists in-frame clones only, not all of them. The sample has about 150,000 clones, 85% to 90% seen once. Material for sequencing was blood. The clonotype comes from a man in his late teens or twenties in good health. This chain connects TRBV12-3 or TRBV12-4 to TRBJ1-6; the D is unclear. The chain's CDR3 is CASSLQAGSPLHF. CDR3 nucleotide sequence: TGTGCCAGCAGTTTACAGGCCGGTTCACCCCTCCACTTT.